A single T cell receptor beta chain is shown here with its context. Its antigen is currently not known. One base away there is no much larger clone; base qualities are not given. Donors were healthy HIV-negative adults with no recently reported acute infections or vaccinations. Every donor was a Caucasian adult living in Nashville, Tennessee, USA. CD4+ T cells were enriched through magnetic negative selection, after which naive cells were positively selected on CD45RA and the remaining negative fraction served as the memory subset. After blood collection by leukapheresis, PBMCs were isolated using Ficoll-Histopaque density gradient centrifugation and then cryopreserved in the vapor phase of liquid nitrogen. Analytical flow cytometry was used to check the purity and quantity of every magnetically sorted T cell population. From each sorted fraction, genomic DNA was isolated and quantified by UV absorbance on a Nanodrop 2000c.

TCR CDR3 regions were amplified from genomic DNA by multiplex PCR using the deep immunoSEQ assay. Genomic DNA extracted from each cell subset was distributed evenly over all wells of several immunoSEQ 96-well plates, and each plate served as one replicate. For sorted subsets, 150 to 250 ng of genomic DNA, equivalent to 25,000 to 30,000 T cell genomes, went into each replicate PCR. The purified libraries were quantified using a Qubit 3.0 fluorometer, sized with a Bioanalyzer 2100, and then quantified again using the KAPA Library Quantification kit. Every immunoSEQ 96-well plate was sequenced on a dedicated single-read 150-cycle Illumina NextSeq 550 flow cell. The paper's data handling went like this. Because the immunoSEQ output included only junctional sequences and no quality scores, the filtering could not be the same as the filtering used for full-length reads. To assign V/J genes and CDR3, sequences were annotated using PyIR, a Python wrapper for IgBLAST v1.9, with IMGT germline references. Reads were removed for weak V/J assignments (E-value above 1e-6), missing CDR3, stop codons, out-of-frame junctions, or ambiguous translated residues. V3J clonotypes were defined as sequences sharing the same inferred V gene, J gene, and CDR3 amino acid sequence. The percentage overlap between two repertoires was calculated by dividing the number of shared unique clonotypes by the size of the smaller repertoire. Richness of each repertoire was evaluated using RTK rarefaction, the Chao1 estimator, and Recon v2.1 estimates of unobserved clonotypes. OLGA was used to compute generation probabilities for all TCRbeta clonotypes that the gDNA method yielded from several donors. In TCRdb, the immuneACCESS table is reduced to in-frame sequences with V and J assigned. These tables do not hold every clone; where another copy was compared, an unresolved V gene accounts for under half, and the others remain unexplained. V and J calls and clone size are given by that table; D and trimming were obtained from the DNA. This sample gives millions of clones in total; approximately 92% of them show up just once. The top ten clones comprise around 0.14% of the sample.

This sample was included in a study of shared clonotypes between healthy human individuals (dated by TCRdb to the early 2020s). Notes on the research overall: The cohort included a few men and two women between 18 and 49 years of age. For each donor, CD4 naive and CD4 memory were each run on three plates, CD8 naive on two plates, and CD8 memory on one plate. To estimate repertoire size and how much clonotypes are shared between individuals, the study performed deep sequencing of blood TCR repertoires from roughly five healthy adults. To increase sequencing depth and limit assay-specific biases, TCR repertoire library preparation and sequencing were carried out by different laboratories using diverse techniques. Each donor's leukapheresis produced roughly between about 0.9 and 9.5 billion PBMCs.

General findings and caveats noted by the study authors: Compared with non-shared clonotypes, clonotypes shared by all four sorted-subset donors had higher generation probabilities. Larger estimated clonotype richness was generally found for naive subsets than for memory subsets. Sampling was restricted to blood, and TCR repertoires in tissues likely differ from the TCR repertoires found in blood. Rarefaction of sorted-subset datasets indicated incomplete sequencing despite the large sequencing depth. Because the study included only a small number of donors, the genetic and exposure-history diversity represented was limited. Pairwise subsampling indicated that sequencing depth was expected to affect the degree of clonotype sharing among donors. Sharing across a few donors was observed for about 4.8% of naive CD4, about 4% of naive CD8, 2% to 2.5% of memory CD4, and around 0.4% of memory CD8 clonotypes.

CDR1 and CDR2 (SGHTS, YDEGEE) derive from the germline V gene. Including cysteine and phenylalanine, the CDR3 has 17 amino acids. The CDR3 DNA has 51 bases and is translated from base 1. V is reduced by 6 bases and J by 0 bases, leaving a spacing of 18 bases between them. This receptor was identified in a young man in good health. Specimen: naive CD4+ T cells sorted from blood. Per the publication, the cell subset or site label means: CD45RA+ positively selected. This chain joins TRBV5-8 to TRBJ2-2; tentative D gene TRBD2, with 7 bases matching. In nucleotides, the sequence is TGTGCCAGCAAGGGGGGGCCGGGGGGCCCGAACACCGGGGAGCTGTTTTTT. Its protein product is CASKGGPGGPNTGELFF.